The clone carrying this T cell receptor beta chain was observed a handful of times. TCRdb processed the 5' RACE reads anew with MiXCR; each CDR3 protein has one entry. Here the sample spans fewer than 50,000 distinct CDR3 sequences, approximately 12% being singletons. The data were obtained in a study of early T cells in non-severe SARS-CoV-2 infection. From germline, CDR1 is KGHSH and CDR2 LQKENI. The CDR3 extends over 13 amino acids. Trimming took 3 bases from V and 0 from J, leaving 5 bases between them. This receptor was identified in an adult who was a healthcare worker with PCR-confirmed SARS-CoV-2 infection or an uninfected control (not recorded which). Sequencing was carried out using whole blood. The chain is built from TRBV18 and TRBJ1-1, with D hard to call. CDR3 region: CASSPRMNTEAFF. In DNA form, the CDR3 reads TGTGCCAGCTCACCCCGGATGAACACTGAAGCTTTCTTT.